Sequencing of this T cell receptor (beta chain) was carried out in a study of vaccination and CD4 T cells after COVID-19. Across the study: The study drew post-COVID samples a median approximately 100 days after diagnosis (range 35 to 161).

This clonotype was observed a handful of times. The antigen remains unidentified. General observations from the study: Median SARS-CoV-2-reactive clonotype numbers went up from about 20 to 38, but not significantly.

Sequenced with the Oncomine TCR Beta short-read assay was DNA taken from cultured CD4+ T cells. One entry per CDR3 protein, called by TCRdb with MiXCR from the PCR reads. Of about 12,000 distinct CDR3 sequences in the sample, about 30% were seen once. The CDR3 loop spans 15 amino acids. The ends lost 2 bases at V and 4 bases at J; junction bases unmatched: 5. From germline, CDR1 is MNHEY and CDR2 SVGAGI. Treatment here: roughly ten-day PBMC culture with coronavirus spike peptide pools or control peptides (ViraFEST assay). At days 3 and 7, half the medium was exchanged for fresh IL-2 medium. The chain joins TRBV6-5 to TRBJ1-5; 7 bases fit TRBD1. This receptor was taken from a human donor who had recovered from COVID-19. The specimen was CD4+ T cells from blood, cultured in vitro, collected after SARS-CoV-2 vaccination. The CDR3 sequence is CASSYGDRRNQPQHF. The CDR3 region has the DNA TGTGCCAGCAGTTACGGGGACAGAAGGAATCAGCCCCAGCATTTT.